Following are 29 T cell receptor beta chains from one sample sequenced in a study of T cell repertoires in ileal Crohn's disease. Produced via immunoSEQ multiplex PCR; TCRdb's table is partial and in-frame only. This table has some 15,000 clones, about 92% appearing once. Sequences were obtained from ileal tissue. The receptors were gathered from an adult with Crohn's disease.

The chain recombines TRBV2 with TRBJ2-7, with TRBD2 matching over 12 bases. The germline gives CDR1 SNHLY, CDR2 FYNNEI. The CDR3 loop spans 14 amino acids. V lost 6 bases to trimming and J lost 6 bases; unmatched junction nucleotides: 6. CDR3 sequence reads: CASRTSGGASEQYF. CDR3 sequence (DNA): TGTGCCAGCAGGACTAGCGGGGGAGCATCCGAGCAGTACTTC.

The chain uses TRBV7-9 and TRBJ1-1; weak D call: TRBD1 (5 bases). There are 15 residues in the CDR3. CDR1 and CDR2 from the germline V gene are SEHNR and FQNEAQ (reference sequence). Trimming cost V 1 base and J 0 bases, with 9 bases left between them. The DNA for the CDR3 is TGTGCCAGCAGCTTAGAGATAGGGGTGAACACTGAAGCTTTCTTT. Encoded protein: CASSLEIGVNTEAFF.

The chain has TRBV4-2 and TRBJ2-7; D gene ambiguous. The CDR3 has 14 residues. The V and J ends lost 0 bases and 0 bases respectively, with 6 bases between them. Germline V gene lookup returns CDR1 LGHNA and CDR2 YNFKEQ. CDR3 DNA: TGTGCCAGCAGCCAAGAGATTAGCTCCTACGAGCAGTACTTC. This sequence encodes CASSQEISSYEQYF.

The chain couples TRBV29-1 to TRBJ2-1; a possible D gene is TRBD1 (6 bases). Germline V gene lookup returns CDR1 SQVTM and CDR2 ANQGSEA. This CDR3 contains 15 residues. Trimming removed 1 base at V and 4 bases at J, with 14 bases between. The CDR3 sequence: CSVEAPGAAYNEQFF. The CDR3, as DNA: TGCAGCGTTGAAGCACCAGGGGCCGCATACAATGAGCAGTTCTTC.

The chain uses TRBV4-2 and TRBJ1-1, with a possible D match to TRBD1 (5 bases). CDR3 length: 17 amino acids. Germline V lookup: CDR1 LGHNA, CDR2 YNFKEQ. V dropped 4 bases and J dropped 0 bases, with 18 bases sitting between them. CDR3 in amino acids: CASSPSLDTGMNTEAFF. CDR3 bases: TGTGCCAGCAGCCCAAGCTTGGACACTGGCATGAACACTGAAGCTTTCTTT.

The rearrangement links TRBV5-4 to TRBJ1-1; D is uncertain. The CDR3 loop spans 14 amino acids. CDR1 and CDR2 from the germline V gene are SGHNT and YYREEE (reference sequence). The ends were cut back, 2 bases at V and 1 base at J, with 9 bases in the middle. CDR3 coding DNA: TGTGCCAGCAGCTTTACGGTCGGGAACACTGAAGCTTTCTTT. The encoded protein is CASSFTVGNTEAFF. Full variable domain (remainder filled in from reference TRBV5-4 and TRBJ1-1): ETGVTQSPTHLIKTRGQQVTLRCSSQSGHNTVSWYQQALGQGPQFIFQYYREEENGRGNFPPRFSGLQFPNYSSELNVNALELDDSALYLCASSFTVGNTEAFFGQGTRLTVV.

The chain combines TRBV18 with TRBJ2-3; 11 positions match TRBD1. The V gene end was trimmed by 3 bases and the J gene end by 5 bases; junction bases not matched to a gene: 1. The V gene's germline CDR1 is KGHSH and CDR2 LQKENI. The CDR3 has 14 amino acids. This CDR3 is CASSPGTGGDTQYF. CDR3 in DNA: TGTGCCAGCTCACCTGGGACAGGGGGAGATACGCAGTATTTT.

The CDR3 sequence is CASSHNRNGYTF. The CDR3 bases are TGTGCCAGCAGCCATAACAGGAATGGCTACACCTTC. The gene calls are TRBV4-2 and TRBJ1-2, with a weak D call TRBD1 (5 bases). The V gene lost 3 bases and the J gene lost 6 bases, with 8 bases spanning the gap. The CDR3 has 12 residues. The V gene's germline CDR1 is LGHNA and CDR2 YNFKEQ.

To note about this clone: Other DNA variants within this sample encode the same CDR3. The rearrangement joins TRBV5-1 to TRBJ1-1, with 8 bases fitting TRBD1. V lost 4 bases to trimming and J lost 1 base; unmatched junction nucleotides: 6. Germline-derived CDR1 and CDR2 are SGHRS and YFSETQ. This CDR3 comprises 15 residues. The CDR3: CASSGQGSGNTEAFF. The CDR3, as DNA: TGCGCCAGCAGCGGACAGGGATCGGGGAACACTGAAGCTTTCTTT.

Written as DNA, the CDR3 is TGCGCCAGCATTTCCGGACAGGGAGAAGAGACCCAGTACTTC. Translated, it gives CASISGQGEETQYF. J is TRBJ2-5 and V is TRBV5-1; 8 positions agree with TRBD1. V lost 6 bases to trimming and J lost 3 bases; unmatched junction nucleotides: 7. The CDR3 covers 14 residues. CDR1 is SGHRS, CDR2 YFSETQ, per germline.

This chain connects TRBV7-6 to TRBJ1-1; 7 positions agree with TRBD1. The CDR3 loop spans 14 amino acids. Trimming removed 4 bases from V and 6 bases from J; junction bases left unmatched: 8. Germline values: CDR1 SGHVS, CDR2 FNYEAQ. The CDR3 region has the DNA TGTGCCAGCAGCTCTCAGGGGGAATTCTCTGAAGCTTTCTTT. This translates into CASSSQGEFSEAFF.

The chain carries TRBV18 and TRBJ1-1, with 9 bases lining up with TRBD1. The V gene end was trimmed by 4 bases and the J gene end by 1 base; junction bases not matched to a gene: 4. This CDR3 region has 15 residues. Per germline, CDR1 KGHSH and CDR2 LQKENI. The CDR3 region is CASSRDRVPNTEAFF. DNA for the CDR3: TGTGCCAGCTCACGGGACAGGGTCCCGAACACTGAAGCTTTCTTT.

The V gene is TRBV7-9, the J gene TRBJ2-7, with 8 bases lining up with TRBD1. V dropped 5 bases and J dropped 6; count of bases not matched to a gene: 9. The CDR3 runs 14 residues. Germline loops: CDR1 SEHNR, CDR2 FQNEAQ (reference sequence). The CDR3 protein is CASSADRELCEQYF. The CDR3 DNA is TGTGCCAGCAGCGCGGACAGGGAGTTGTGCGAGCAGTACTTC.

The rearrangement uses TRBV5-1 and TRBJ2-3; 9 bases fit TRBD2. J was trimmed by 2 bases and V by 3 bases; bases with no gene match: 4. The germline gives CDR1 SGHRS, CDR2 YFSETQ. This CDR3 is 15 amino acids long. The CDR3 DNA is TGCGCCAGCAGCTGGGCGGGGGGGCCCACAGATACGCAGTATTTT. The encoded protein is CASSWAGGPTDTQYF.

This chain uses TRBV21-1 with TRBJ2-1; TRBD1, as called in the table, went unchecked against the DNA. TRBV21-1 constitutes a pseudogene. There are 15 residues in the CDR3. The DNA for the CDR3 is TGTGCCAGCAGCAGGACAGTAAGCTCCTACAATGAGCAGTTCTTC. Protein sequence: CASSRTVSSYNEQFF.

The V gene is TRBV7-2, the J gene TRBJ1-2; D gene ambiguous. CDR3 length: 14 amino acids. Trimming took 7 bases from V and 2 from J, leaving 14 bases between them. Germline assignment: CDR1 SGHTA and CDR2 FQGNSA. The CDR3 sequence is CASTQSRGNYGYTF. The CDR3 DNA reads TGTGCCAGCACCCAATCGCGAGGCAACTATGGCTACACCTTC.

The genes are TRBV30 and TRBJ2-7; 8 bases are a match to TRBD1. The CDR3 covers 14 residues. Per the germline V gene, CDR1 is GTSNPN and CDR2 is SVGIG (reference sequence). V lost 0 bases, J lost 3 bases, and 4 bases stayed unmatched. The CDR3 spells CAWSVRQGFYEQYF. The DNA for the CDR3 is TGTGCCTGGAGTGTACGACAGGGGTTCTACGAGCAGTACTTC.

This clone was seen more than once but under ten times. The V gene is TRBV10-3, the J gene TRBJ1-1; 7 bases align to TRBD1. Trimming took 6 bases from V and 6 from J; bases not matched to a gene: 10. From germline, CDR1 is ENHRY and CDR2 SYGVKD. The CDR3 totals 14 residues. CDR3 sequence: CAIREGQDWAEAFF. The DNA of the CDR3 is TGTGCCATCAGGGAAGGACAGGATTGGGCTGAAGCTTTCTTT.

The chain uses TRBV7-3 and TRBJ2-3; D perhaps matches TRBD2 (6 bases). Per germline, CDR1 SGHTA and CDR2 FQGTGA. Trimming cost V 5 bases and J 0 bases, with 12 bases left between them. This CDR3 comprises 15 residues. CDR3 DNA sequence: TGTGCCAGCAGCCGCACGGGGACTAGCACAGATACGCAGTATTTT. Translation: CASSRTGTSTDTQYF.

J is TRBJ2-7 and V is TRBV30; the match to TRBD1 covers 8 bases. After removal of 4 bases from V and 4 bases from J, the junction contained 9 bases not matched to a gene. The CDR3 consists of 14 residues. Germline assignment: CDR1 GTSNPN and CDR2 SVGIG (reference sequence). CDR3 residues: CAWTPDREVYEQYF. CDR3 DNA: TGTGCCTGGACCCCGGACAGGGAGGTTTACGAGCAGTACTTC. The whole variable domain, remainder taken from reference TRBV30 and TRBJ2-7, is SQTIHQWPATLVQPVGSPLSLECTVEGTSNPNLYWYRQAAGRGLQLLFYSVGIGQISSEVPQNLSASRPQDRQFILSSKKLLLSDSGFYLCAWTPDREVYEQYFGPGTRLTVT.

Here the CDR3 reads CASSYSGSGSGNTIYF. CDR3 bases: TGTGCCAGCAGTTACTCGGGGAGCGGCTCTGGAAACACCATATATTTT. The chain joins TRBV6-6 to TRBJ1-3; D ambiguous. Germline V CDR1 and CDR2: MNHNY, SVGAGI (reference sequence). This CDR3 is built from 16 residues. Deletions cut 0 bases from V and 0 bases from J, with 9 bases between.

This clone was seen only a few times. This chain uses TRBV2 with TRBJ2-7; D is possibly TRBD2 (6 bases). The CDR3 sequence is 12 residues long. The ends were cut back, 8 bases at V and 5 bases at J, with 13 bases in the middle. Per germline, CDR1 SNHLY and CDR2 FYNNEI. CDR3 region: CASSRERNEQYF. DNA of the CDR3: TGTGCCAGCTCCCGGGAGAGGAACGAGCAGTACTTC. Full variable domain (remainder filled in from reference TRBV2 and TRBJ2-7): EPEVTQTPSHQVTQMGQEVILRCVPISNHLYFYWYRQILGQKVEFLVSFYNNEISEKSEIFDDQFSVERPDGSNFTLKIRSTKLEDSAMYFCASSRERNEQYFGPGTRLTVT.

This chain joins TRBV2 and TRBJ1-1; D is uncertain. Germline lookup yields CDR1 SNHLY and CDR2 FYNNEI. The CDR3 is made up of 16 amino acids. V was trimmed by 8 bases and J by 1 base, leaving 20 bases between them. CDR3 residues: CASVPEPRAGNTEAFF. As DNA, the CDR3 is TGTGCCAGCGTTCCGGAACCCAGAGCGGGGAACACTGAAGCTTTCTTT.

The chain recombines TRBV6-1 with TRBJ1-1; possible D gene TRBD1, 5 bases. The germline V gene has CDR1 MNHNS and CDR2 SASEGT. The CDR3 length is 13 residues. V shed 6 bases and J shed 10 bases, with 18 bases lying between them. CDR3 residues: CASSPEGRQRAFF. CDR3 bases: TGTGCCAGCAGCCCGGAGGGAAGACAGAGAGCTTTCTTT.

J is TRBJ2-2 and V is TRBV11-3, with a tentative D call TRBD2 (5 bases). Germline V CDR1 and CDR2: SGHNT, YENEEA. V lost 5 bases and J 0 bases, leaving 13 bases between the germline ends. This CDR3 is built from 16 residues. The CDR3 region is CASSHERDANTGELFF. CDR3 nucleotides: TGTGCCAGCAGCCACGAACGGGATGCGAACACCGGGGAGCTGTTTTTT.

CDR3 region: CASILQGPDTQYF. CDR3 DNA sequence: TGTGCCAGTATCTTACAGGGCCCAGATACGCAGTATTTT. This chain joins TRBV19 and TRBJ2-3; a weak D match, TRBD1 (6 bases). CDR1 is LNHDA, CDR2 SQIVND, per germline (reference sequence). CDR3 length: 13 residues. Trimming removed 7 bases from V and 4 bases from J, with 12 bases in between. The full variable domain, with the rest looked up from reference TRBV19 and TRBJ2-3, is DGGITQSPKYLFRKEGQNVTLSCEQNLNHDAMYWYRQDPGQGLRLIYYSQIVNDFQKGDIAEGYSVSREKKESFPLTVTSAQKNPTAFYLCASILQGPDTQYFGPGTRLTVL.

The chain employs TRBV19 and TRBJ1-5; D gene unclear. The germline V and J ends were trimmed by 5 bases and 0 bases, with 8 bases remaining between them. The CDR3 runs to 14 residues. Germline-derived CDR1 and CDR2 are LNHDA and SQIVND (reference sequence). The CDR3 nucleotides are TGTGCCAGTAGTCTTACAGTTAGCAATCAGCCCCAGCATTTT. It yields the protein CASSLTVSNQPQHF.

This chain uses TRBV9 with TRBJ2-4; D is perhaps TRBD1 (6 bases). Germline V CDR1 and CDR2: SGDLS, YYNGEE. Trimming took 4 bases from V and 3 from J, leaving 14 bases between them. This CDR3 contains 15 residues. CDR3 region: CASSPGVNIKNIQYF. The CDR3 DNA is TGTGCCAGCAGCCCAGGGGTGAACATCAAAAACATTCAGTACTTC.

This clone is a singleton in its sample. The chain has TRBV2 and TRBJ1-3, with 9 bases identical to TRBD1. The CDR3 covers 13 residues. With 6 bases clipped from V and 4 bases from J, the junction kept 1 base outside the gene matches. In germline, CDR1 is SNHLY, CDR2 FYNNEI. The CDR3 coding sequence is TGTGCCAGCAGCGGGACAGGGGGAAACACCATATATTTT. This encodes CASSGTGGNTIYF.